This T cell receptor (beta chain) was captured by sequencing in a study of shared clonotypes between healthy human individuals. This CDR3 contains 14 residues. V was clipped by 3 bases and J by 4 bases, with 13 bases between them. Germline values: CDR1 SGHRS, CDR2 YFSETQ. The protocol was immunoSEQ multiplex PCR, while the TCRdb copy is restricted to in-frame clones and leaves out a portion. This table holds hundreds of thousands of clones, 60% to 75% found once. The specimen sequenced was memory CD4+ T cells sorted from blood. Documented subset: CD45RA-negative fraction. The TCR comes from a woman between 25 and 40 years old in good health. This chain joins TRBV5-1 and TRBJ1-1; unclear D gene. CDR3 region: CASSSTSDSTEAFF. The DNA of the CDR3 is TGCGCCAGCAGCTCTACCAGCGATAGCACTGAAGCTTTCTTT.